Sequencing of this T cell receptor (beta chain) was carried out in a study of quantifying T cell responses using KT2 cells (dated by TCRdb to 2017 to 2019). About the study as a whole: RNA was DNase-treated and reverse transcribed with TCR alpha and beta constant-region primers, mostly using SuperScript III. The efficiency of the T4 ligation step under optimum conditions was estimated to be above 9%. To avoid over-amplification, PCR2 was carried out as a SYBR Green qPCR and halted once a predetermined fluorescence threshold was reached.

The library came from UMI-ligation and nested PCR. T4 RNA ligase 1 was used to ligate a single-stranded oligonucleotide containing the Illumina SP2 sequence and a UMI to the 3' end of the cDNA. PCR1 used three to five cycles (98 degrees C 15 s, 69 degrees C 30 s, 72 degrees C 40 s), and the beta primer was an equimolar mix of RC1.1 and RC1.2 that covered TRBC1 and TRBC2. From PCR2 onward, TCR alpha and beta chains were processed separately, with sample indices and Illumina adaptors added. Placed after an 8-base spacer, the UMI was made up of 12 random nucleotides arranged as two hexamers with a spacer between them. The libraries were sequenced on an Illumina MiSeq using v2 2x251 paired-end chemistry, usually with fewer than 15 samples in each run. To boost diversity, each sequencing library was supplemented with PhiX DNA at about 5-7.5%. As for the original processing: Raw reads were converted to FASTQ with bcl2fastq and were demultiplexed by dual indices with Demultiplexor. V and J genes were assigned by Decombinator through tag matching, with a single base-pair mismatch being allowed. Using UMIs, Collapsinator corrected both sequencing errors and the frequency errors that come from PCR heterogeneity. CDR3Translator converted Decombinator identifiers to nucleotide sequence, translated to amino acids, and extracted CDR3 using C- and N-terminal motifs. A cluster of KT2 sequences sharing one unique molecular identifier was counted as one distinct KT2 TCR. TCRdb ran its own pipeline on the public reads, namely fastp trimming at Q25 and MiXCR clone calling, and kept in-frame beta chains. Each entry merges the rows of one CDR3 protein and shows their most common DNA and genes. V and J calls and clone size were set by TCRdb, not the authors. The sample table contains 25,000 to 35,000 distinct CDR3 sequences; only one count was recorded for 10% of them. Around 9.8% of the sample lies in the top ten.

From the germline V gene, CDR1 is MGHDK and CDR2 is SYGVNS. At the junction V is shortened by 6 bases and J by 0 bases; bases outside the gene matches: 13. Counted from cysteine to phenylalanine, this CDR3 has 17 amino acids. Only CDR3 DNA remains: 51 bases, in frame from the first base. A note on this clonotype: No cognate antigen has been identified for it. No clone much larger than this one lies a single base away; base qualities are absent.

To test the sensitivity and accuracy of the pipeline, known numbers of KT2, a T cell clone whose TCR had already been sequenced, were spiked into unfractionated PBMC. KT2 cells were mixed with a fixed number of PBMC to create a range of KT2-to-PBMC ratios. On the study overall, not on this receptor specifically: This TCR sequencing study did not compare the pipeline side by side with other TCR sequencing techniques. KT2 sequences were detected down to the lowest spike-in tested, which was about one KT2 cell per 100,000 PBMC. At very high KT2 spike-in numbers, detection of KT2 sequences reached saturation. Counts of KT2 alpha and beta sequences scaled linearly with input KT2 cell number over several orders of magnitude.

This TCR was sampled from a human donor. Sequencing was carried out using PBMCs spiked with cells of the T cell clone KT2. The V and J genes are TRBV25-1 and TRBJ2-5; 7 bases in the middle match TRBD1. This receptor carries the CDR3 CASSALKTGMYQETQYF. At the DNA level, the sequence is TGTGCCAGCAGCGCGCTGAAGACAGGGATGTACCAAGAGACCCAGTACTTC.